A selection of T cell receptor beta chains follows, all from one sample in a study of cytomegalovirus exposure and HLA in healthy donors. Only in-frame clones appear in the TCRdb table, and some are missing; sequencing was by immunoSEQ multiplex PCR. The sample includes approximately 150,000 clones, 55% to 70% seen only once; the top ten take about 2.9%. The sequenced sample was PBMCs. These TCRs come from a woman in her thirties or forties in good health and CMV-seropositive. Both conserved end residues are trimmed from each CDR3. The order of the fields is D gene, V gene, J gene, CDR3 protein. A D gene is named only where the DNA matches it firmly.

D gene: .; V gene: TRBV4-2; J gene: TRBJ1-2; CDR3 protein: ASSQDPPVNYGYT
D gene: TRBD1; V gene: TRBV5-1; J gene: TRBJ2-2; CDR3 protein: ASSLLGTDNTGELF
D gene: TRBD2; V gene: TRBV4-3; J gene: TRBJ2-7; CDR3 protein: ASSQDLAGNNYEQY
D gene: .; V gene: TRBV5-1; J gene: TRBJ2-2; CDR3 protein: ASNYLAGGNTGELF
D gene: TRBD1; V gene: TRBV27; J gene: TRBJ2-1; CDR3 protein: ASSLLTGGPYNEQF
D gene: TRBD1; V gene: TRBV28; J gene: TRBJ1-1; CDR3 protein: ASSLGAGGMVYTEAF
D gene: TRBD1; V gene: TRBV5-1; J gene: TRBJ2-7; CDR3 protein: ASSLTGTGAYEQY
D gene: TRBD1; V gene: TRBV5-1; J gene: TRBJ1-5; CDR3 protein: ASSLDGTGINQPQH
D gene: TRBD2; V gene: TRBV5-6; J gene: TRBJ2-5; CDR3 protein: ASSLKLAGAQETQY
D gene: TRBD1; V gene: TRBV28; J gene: TRBJ2-1; CDR3 protein: ASSAGTGATLAYNEQF
D gene: .; V gene: TRBV7-2; J gene: TRBJ1-2; CDR3 protein: ASSFLGGGYT
D gene: .; V gene: TRBV9; J gene: TRBJ2-2; CDR3 protein: ASSVALIGELF
D gene: TRBD1; V gene: TRBV5-1; J gene: TRBJ2-1; CDR3 protein: ASSRTGQGAYNEQF
D gene: TRBD1; V gene: TRBV10-3; J gene: TRBJ2-6; CDR3 protein: AISVETGVVNVLT
D gene: TRBD2; V gene: TRBV4-3; J gene: TRBJ2-1; CDR3 protein: ASSQDSSGVTYNEQF
D gene: TRBD1; V gene: TRBV5-6; J gene: .; CDR3 protein: ASSSGGGSYEQY
D gene: TRBD2; V gene: TRBV5-4; J gene: TRBJ2-6; CDR3 protein: ASSSGGVGANVLT
D gene: TRBD1; V gene: TRBV6-6; J gene: TRBJ1-3; CDR3 protein: ASRIQGVSGNTIY
D gene: .; V gene: TRBV10-3; J gene: TRBJ1-5; CDR3 protein: AISESVGQPQH
D gene: .; V gene: TRBV6-5; J gene: TRBJ1-1; CDR3 protein: ASSYYGRENTEAF
D gene: TRBD1; V gene: TRBV5-1; J gene: TRBJ1-2; CDR3 protein: ASSFSGTDGYT
D gene: TRBD1; V gene: TRBV7-3; J gene: TRBJ2-3; CDR3 protein: ASGTGDTDTQY
D gene: .; V gene: TRBV5-6; J gene: TRBJ1-4; CDR3 protein: ASSMSTNEKLF
D gene: .; V gene: TRBV5-4; J gene: TRBJ1-6; CDR3 protein: ASRELQANSPLH
D gene: TRBD2; V gene: TRBV5-4; J gene: TRBJ2-1; CDR3 protein: ASSLWFRTSGDHNEQF
D gene: TRBD2; V gene: TRBV6-5; J gene: TRBJ2-3; CDR3 protein: ATSGRAADTQY
D gene: .; V gene: TRBV7-2; J gene: TRBJ1-6; CDR3 protein: ASSILQGLGSPLH
D gene: .; V gene: TRBV12-5; J gene: TRBJ2-2; CDR3 protein: ASSLVSGELF
D gene: .; V gene: TRBV10-3; J gene: TRBJ1-1; CDR3 protein: AISESGGGLEAF
D gene: TRBD2; V gene: TRBV4-2; J gene: TRBJ2-1; CDR3 protein: ASSPAGSYNEQF
D gene: TRBD1; V gene: TRBV19; J gene: TRBJ1-2; CDR3 protein: ASTLAGGSGYT
D gene: .; V gene: TRBV28; J gene: TRBJ1-1; CDR3 protein: ASRSLGAEAF
D gene: TRBD2; V gene: TRBV4-2; J gene: TRBJ2-1; CDR3 protein: ASSQEVLAGDNEQF
D gene: .; V gene: TRBV4-1; J gene: TRBJ2-7; CDR3 protein: ASSQVGHGPISYEQY
D gene: TRBD2; V gene: TRBV7-8; J gene: TRBJ2-7; CDR3 protein: ASRTREARSYEQY
D gene: TRBD1; V gene: TRBV16; J gene: TRBJ1-5; CDR3 protein: ASNTGANQPQH
D gene: .; V gene: TRBV7-9; J gene: TRBJ2-5; CDR3 protein: ASSLAGWGETQY
D gene: TRBD1; V gene: TRBV6-1; J gene: TRBJ2-1; CDR3 protein: ASVPTGGFVNEQF
D gene: TRBD1; V gene: TRBV7-2; J gene: TRBJ2-2; CDR3 protein: ASSIQGLKAGELF
D gene: .; V gene: TRBV28; J gene: TRBJ2-7; CDR3 protein: ASSFALAPAYEQY
D gene: .; V gene: TRBV4-3; J gene: TRBJ1-2; CDR3 protein: ASSQDSAGYGYT
D gene: TRBD1; V gene: TRBV19; J gene: .; CDR3 protein: ASSDRGHEQY
D gene: .; V gene: TRBV11-2; J gene: TRBJ1-2; CDR3 protein: ASSLDGGGGYT
D gene: TRBD1; V gene: TRBV4-1; J gene: TRBJ1-2; CDR3 protein: ASSARDREGDYGYT
D gene: TRBD1; V gene: TRBV28; J gene: TRBJ2-5; CDR3 protein: ASTDRVVETQY
D gene: .; V gene: TRBV21-1; J gene: TRBJ1-5; CDR3 protein: ASSKIDSGQRTDQPQH
D gene: TRBD1; V gene: TRBV2; J gene: TRBJ1-2; CDR3 protein: ASSLLQGANGYP
D gene: TRBD1; V gene: TRBV7-8; J gene: TRBJ1-5; CDR3 protein: ASTLDRGDQPQH
D gene: TRBD2; V gene: TRBV6-5; J gene: TRBJ2-7; CDR3 protein: ASSSGTSTYEQY
D gene: TRBD1; V gene: TRBV6-5; J gene: TRBJ2-3; CDR3 protein: ASSLQGLGDTQY
D gene: .; V gene: TRBV5-6; J gene: TRBJ1-1; CDR3 protein: ASSSEFTGLAF
D gene: .; V gene: TRBV10-3; J gene: TRBJ1-1; CDR3 protein: AISEIPSTEAF
D gene: TRBD1; V gene: TRBV4-3; J gene: TRBJ1-4; CDR3 protein: ASSQEDRGELF
D gene: TRBD1; V gene: TRBV18; J gene: TRBJ1-2; CDR3 protein: ASSSGTGDYGYP